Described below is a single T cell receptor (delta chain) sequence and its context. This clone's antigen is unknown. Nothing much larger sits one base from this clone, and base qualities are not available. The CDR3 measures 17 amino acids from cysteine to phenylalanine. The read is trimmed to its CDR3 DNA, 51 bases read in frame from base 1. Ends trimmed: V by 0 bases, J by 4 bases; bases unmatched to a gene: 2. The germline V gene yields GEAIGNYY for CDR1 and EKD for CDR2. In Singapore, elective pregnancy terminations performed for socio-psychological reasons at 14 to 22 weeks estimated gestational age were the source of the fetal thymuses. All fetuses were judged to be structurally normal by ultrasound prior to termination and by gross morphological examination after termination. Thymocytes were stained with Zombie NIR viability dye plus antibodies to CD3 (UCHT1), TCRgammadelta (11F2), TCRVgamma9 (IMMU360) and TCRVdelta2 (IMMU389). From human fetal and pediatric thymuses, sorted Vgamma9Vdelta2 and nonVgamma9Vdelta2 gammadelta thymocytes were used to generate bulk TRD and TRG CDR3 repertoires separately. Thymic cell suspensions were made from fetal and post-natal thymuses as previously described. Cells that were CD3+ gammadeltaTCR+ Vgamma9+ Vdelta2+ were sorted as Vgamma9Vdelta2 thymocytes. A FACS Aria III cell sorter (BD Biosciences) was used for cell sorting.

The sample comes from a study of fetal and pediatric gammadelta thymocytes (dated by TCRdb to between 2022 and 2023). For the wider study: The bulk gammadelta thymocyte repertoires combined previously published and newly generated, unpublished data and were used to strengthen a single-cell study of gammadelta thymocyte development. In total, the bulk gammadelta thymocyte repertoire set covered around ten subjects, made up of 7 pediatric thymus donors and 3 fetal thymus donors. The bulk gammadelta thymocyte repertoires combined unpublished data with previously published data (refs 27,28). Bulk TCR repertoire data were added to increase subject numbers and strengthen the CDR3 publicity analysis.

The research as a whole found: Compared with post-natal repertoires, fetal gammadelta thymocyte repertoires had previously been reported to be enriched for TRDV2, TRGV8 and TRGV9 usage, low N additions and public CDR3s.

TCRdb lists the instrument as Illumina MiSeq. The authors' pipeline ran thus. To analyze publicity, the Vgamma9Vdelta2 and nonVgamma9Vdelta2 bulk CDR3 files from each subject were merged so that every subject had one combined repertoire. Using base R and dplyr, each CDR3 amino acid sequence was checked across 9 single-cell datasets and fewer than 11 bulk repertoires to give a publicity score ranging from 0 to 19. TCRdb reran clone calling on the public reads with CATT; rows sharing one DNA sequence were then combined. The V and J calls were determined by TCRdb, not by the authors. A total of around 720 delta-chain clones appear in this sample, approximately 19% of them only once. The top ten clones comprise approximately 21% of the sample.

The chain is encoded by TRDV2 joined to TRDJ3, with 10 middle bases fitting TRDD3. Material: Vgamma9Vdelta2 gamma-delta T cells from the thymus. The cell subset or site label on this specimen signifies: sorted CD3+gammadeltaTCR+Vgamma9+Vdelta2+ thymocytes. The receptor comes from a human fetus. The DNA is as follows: TGTGCCTGTGACACCGTACTGGGGGATTGGGACACCCGACAGATGTTTTTC. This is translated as CACDTVLGDWDTRQMFF.